Listed below are T cell receptor beta chains from one sample, sequenced in a study of chemoradiotherapy in HPV16-positive cancers. Repertoires were generated with immunoSEQ multiplex PCR, while TCRdb's copy carries only in-frame clones and drops some. Among a few thousand clones listed, approximately 71% were seen once. Sampling was done from a patient who underwent chemoradiotherapy. These receptors were obtained from a human donor with HPV-associated anogenital cancer. Each CDR3 is given with its conserved first and last residue. The order of the fields is V gene, J gene, CDR3 protein.

TRBV5-1,TRBJ2-1,CASSPASGGYNEQFF
TRBV28,TRBJ1-1,CASSTRGGADTEAFF
TRBV25-1,TRBJ2-6,CASRREGANVLTF
TRBV18,TRBJ2-7,CASSPSGTGGNEQYF
TRBV4-3,TRBJ2-2,CASRLTGNTGELFF
TRBV4-3,TRBJ1-1,CASSQSNLNTEAFF
TRBV5-5,TRBJ1-2,CASSTQTVAIYGYTF
TRBV6-5,TRBJ1-5,CASRPRGNQPQHF
TRBV30,TRBJ2-3,CAWSASYQVGDTQYF
TRBV5-1,TRBJ1-2,CASSYSLDYGYTF
TRBV20-1,TRBJ2-3,CSASEGDTQYF